The source of this T cell receptor beta chain is a study of blood T cell repertoires in COVID-19. The assay was immunoSEQ multiplex PCR, and TCRdb's table has in-frame clones only and misses some. The table shows some 260,000 clones, with over 70% occurring only once. Enrolled during active infection, Seattle patients were then followed longitudinally. V gave up 2 bases and J gave up 6 bases, with 12 bases separating them. The CDR3 runs 14 residues. Germline CDR1 reads SGHTA; CDR2 reads FQGNSA. This receptor was identified in a woman aged 70-85 years with COVID-19, enrolled during active disease. The chain recombines TRBV7-2 with TRBJ2-3; tentative D call: TRBD2 (7 bases). Sequenced sample: peripheral blood. Written as DNA, the CDR3 is TGTGCCAGCAGCTTACAGGGGAGGGGGGATACGCAGTATTTT. It specifies CASSLQGRGDTQYF.